Below, one TCR beta chain is given with its context. Antigen specificity is unknown. The assay was immunoSEQ multiplex PCR, and TCRdb's table has in-frame clones only and misses some. Of about 2.4 million clones detected, more than 85% appear once; the ten largest clones hold 0.36%. The sample comes from a study of shared clonotypes between healthy human individuals. Study findings and constraints: Shared clonotypes across all four donors exceeded non-shared ones in generation probability.

The V gene's germline CDR1 is SEHNR and CDR2 FQNEAQ (reference sequence). Trimming removed 3 bases at V and 2 bases at J, with 21 bases between. The CDR3 has 18 amino acids. The receptor was isolated from a man younger than 35 in good health. Some clones in this sample may be carry-over from other donors' samples. V and J are TRBV7-9 and TRBJ2-3, with D maybe TRBD2 (5 bases). Sequenced material: naive CD4+ T cells from PBMCs. The subset here: CD45RA+ positively selected. The CDR3 nucleotides read TGTGCCAGCAGCTTGCTTAGGCCGGGATTTTACATCACAGATACGCAGTATTTT. Its translation is CASSLLRPGFYITDTQYF.